This record concerns one T cell receptor (beta chain) sequence. Its cognate antigen is unknown. This entry belongs to a study of identifying expanded T cells in peripheral blood. CDR3 length: 13 residues. Germline V gives CDR1 SGHTA, CDR2 FQGNSA. V dropped 4 bases and J dropped 3 bases, with 9 bases sitting between them. Whole-study findings and limits: Approximately 1.2 clones differed between technical replicates, versus about 15 and 19 over time. Approximately two-week clone count variance significantly increased as total template count grew.

The assay was immunoSEQ multiplex PCR, and TCRdb's table has in-frame clones only and misses some. This table has about 82,000 clones, roughly 90% appearing once. J is TRBJ1-1 and V is TRBV7-2; no clear D gene. The TCR was taken from a person aged 18 to 70 in good health. Sequencing was done on a sample of blood. As DNA, the CDR3 is TGTGCCAGCAGCTCTGCTCAAGACACTGAAGCTTTCTTT. Its protein product is CASSSAQDTEAFF.